This TCR beta chain was found in a study of blood T cell repertoires in COVID-19. Clones were read by immunoSEQ multiplex PCR, and TCRdb kept only the in-frame ones, dropping some. The sample has approximately 500,000 clones, 85% to 90% seen once. The germline gives CDR1 SGHDT, CDR2 YYEEEE. The CDR3 consists of 15 residues. With 4 bases removed from V and 0 bases from J, the gap between germline ends came to 11 bases. V is TRBV5-6 and J is TRBJ1-3; tentatively, D is TRBD1 (5 bases). The sequencing input was peripheral blood. The source of this sequence is a woman between 45 and 60 years old with COVID-19, enrolled during active disease. CDR3 DNA sequence: TGTGCCAGCAGCGGACAATGGGGCTCTGGAAACACCATATATTTT. Translation: CASSGQWGSGNTIYF.